This T cell receptor (beta chain) stems from a study of regulatory T cells in long-lasting Graves disease. General study points: Newly diagnosed patients shared 950 to 1,000 public clonotypes; persistent patients shared approximately 2,700.

The germline V gene encodes CDR1 LNHNV and CDR2 YYDKDF (reference sequence). The length of the CDR3 is 17 residues. Losses at the gene ends were 1 base for V and 4 bases for J; bases not matched to a gene: 10. Both iRepertoire HTBI primers and Arm-PCR of CDR3 regions were used to build the TCR beta libraries. TCRdb used MiXCR to reprocess the multiplex PCR reads, holding one entry per CDR3 protein. Counted here are some 600,000 distinct CDR3 sequences, about 16% occurring once; the ten biggest clones make up around 11%. With regard to this clonotype: What it recognizes is unknown.

Time point described: newly diagnosed GD, antithyroid drugs for less than 3 months. Making the TCR library involved RNA that had been extracted from PBMCs. These records were also assigned to another study, of T cells in Graves' hyperthyroidism and ophthalmopathy.

The chain employs TRBV15 and TRBJ1-5; the match to TRBD1 covers 7 bases. The sequencing here drew on peripheral blood mononuclear cells (PBMCs), taken at new diagnosis, from a patient treated with antithyroid drugs. This sequence was found in a young man with Graves disease. The CDR3 loop is CATSRGVMGQPNQPQHF. The CDR3 DNA is TGTGCCACCAGCAGAGGGGTTATGGGACAGCCGAATCAGCCCCAGCATTTT.